The 30 T cell receptor beta chains below were found in one sample sequenced in a study of chemoradiotherapy in HPV16-positive cancers. This table comes from immunoSEQ multiplex PCR, and its TCRdb copy is limited to in-frame clones, with some not included. The table has over 9,000 clones, about 90% seen once. Sequences were derived from blood, sampled from a patient who underwent chemoradiotherapy. These receptors were collected from a human donor with HPV-associated anogenital cancer.

The chain has TRBV10-2 and TRBJ2-5, with 12 bases fitting TRBD2. CDR3 size: 13 residues. Germline loops: CDR1 WSHSY, CDR2 SAAADI. Losses at the gene ends were 8 bases for V and 3 bases for J; bases not matched to a gene: 1. Here the CDR3 reads CASRLAGEETQYF. DNA of the CDR3: TGCGCCAGCCGACTAGCGGGGGAAGAGACCCAGTACTTC.

CDR3 coding DNA: TGCGCCAGCAGTGAGTCGAGGGTTAGGGTGAACACTGAAGCTTTCTTT. Its translation: CASSESRVRVNTEAFF. The J gene is TRBJ1-1, the V gene TRBV10-2; D is uncertain. Germline V CDR1 and CDR2: WSHSY, SAAADI. The CDR3 has 16 amino acids. The V end lost 0 bases, the J end lost 0 bases, and 11 bases lay between the germline ends.

The gene calls are TRBV7-8 and TRBJ2-5, with TRBD2 matching over 10 bases. The CDR3 consists of 19 residues. Looked up from germline, CDR1 is SGHVS and CDR2 is FQNEAQ. The trim removed 2 bases at V and 1 base at J, leaving 13 bases unmatched. This CDR3 reads CASSLLPGLARTSQETQYF. CDR3 nucleotides: TGTGCCAGCAGCTTACTACCGGGACTAGCGCGAACGAGCCAAGAGACCCAGTACTTC.

This clone was found once. The chain uses TRBV4-1 and TRBJ1-4; no definite D call. Germline CDR1 reads MGHRA; CDR2 reads YSYEKL. V lost 0 bases to trimming and J lost 10 bases, with 15 bases between them. This CDR3 region has 15 residues. The CDR3 protein is CASSQEVATPGKLFF. Written as DNA, the CDR3 is TGCGCCAGCAGCCAAGAGGTGGCCACCCCGGGAAAACTGTTTTTT.

The V call is TRBV9, the J call TRBJ1-2; 11 nucleotides align to TRBD1. J gave up 8 bases and V 3 bases, and 9 bases lay outside the gene matches. Germline loops: CDR1 SGDLS, CDR2 YYNGEE. This CDR3 has 15 amino acids. CDR3 nucleotide sequence: TGTGCCAGCAGCGCCGGGACAGGGGGTTTTGGCGGCTACACCTTC. Translation gives CASSAGTGGFGGYTF.

The genes are TRBV19 and TRBJ2-4; D may match TRBD1 or TRBD2 (6 bases each). The CDR3 runs to 14 residues. The germline gives CDR1 LNHDA, CDR2 SQIVND (reference sequence). The V gene lost 5 bases and the J gene lost 7 bases, with 15 bases spanning the gap. The CDR3 sequence is CASSLSRGGNIQYF. DNA for the CDR3: TGTGCCAGTAGTCTCTCTCGAGGGGGGAACATTCAGTACTTC.

This chain links TRBV11-2 with TRBJ2-7; D could derive from TRBD1 or TRBD2 (5 bases each). Trimming removed 1 base from V and 0 bases from J, with 7 bases in between. CDR3 length equals 14 residues. Per germline, CDR1 SGHAT and CDR2 FQNNGV. The CDR3 loop reads CASSLAGSSYEQYV. CDR3 nucleotide sequence: TGTGCCAGCAGCTTAGCAGGGAGCTCCTACGAGCAGTACGTC.

The chain links TRBV5-6 to TRBJ2-7; TRBD1 or TRBD2 may be the D gene (5 bases each). The germline V and J ends were trimmed by 7 bases and 5 bases, with 10 bases remaining between them. CDR1 is SGHDT, CDR2 YYEEEE, per germline. This CDR3 is built from 11 residues. CDR3 sequence: CASGLGDEQYF. CDR3 coding DNA: TGTGCCAGCGGACTGGGGGACGAGCAGTACTTC.

V and J are TRBV19 and TRBJ1-1, with TRBD1 matching 8 bases. Looked up from germline, CDR1 is LNHDA and CDR2 is SQIVND (reference sequence). This CDR3 comprises 13 residues. V was pared by 6 bases and J by 11 bases, with 11 bases of the junction left unmatched. The CDR3 sequence is CASSRGQGVFAFF. DNA for the CDR3: TGTGCCAGTAGCCGAGGACAGGGAGTGTTCGCTTTCTTT.

The chain couples TRBV6-1 to TRBJ1-1; D is ambiguous. The germline V gene encodes CDR1 MNHNS and CDR2 SASEGT. V was clipped by 2 bases and J by 1 base, with 11 bases between them. The CDR3 totals 15 residues. DNA of the CDR3: TGTGCCAGCAGTGAACTTTCTTCAGGGAACACTGAAGCTTTCTTT. It translates to CASSELSSGNTEAFF.

This rearrangement joins TRBV15 to TRBJ2-3; D may be TRBD2 (5 bases). The germline V gene has CDR1 LNHNV and CDR2 YYDKDF (reference sequence). V was clipped by 8 bases and J by 7 bases, with 10 bases between them. The CDR3 runs to 11 residues. The DNA of the CDR3 is TGTGCCACCTCCCGGGGTCATACGCAGTATTTT. Its translation: CATSRGHTQYF.

J is TRBJ1-3 and V is TRBV5-8; D might be TRBD1 (6 bases). Germline V CDR1 and CDR2: SGHTS, YDEGEE. The CDR3 is made up of 14 amino acids. The ends were cut back, 5 bases at V and 0 bases at J, with 9 bases in the middle. The CDR3 is CASRTGFSGNTIYF. CDR3 DNA sequence: TGTGCCAGCAGGACAGGATTCTCTGGAAACACCATATATTTT. Full variable domain (outside the CDR3, taken from reference TRBV5-8 and TRBJ1-3): EAGVTQSPTHLIKTRGQQATLRCSPISGHTSVYWYQQALGLGLQFLLWYDEGEERNRGNFPPRFSGRQFPNYSSELNVNALELEDSALYLCASRTGFSGNTIYFGEGSWLTVV.

The J gene is TRBJ1-4, the V gene TRBV6-5; a possible D gene is TRBD1 (5 bases). Trimming pared 0 bases from V and 10 bases from J, leaving 15 bases between. Germline V gene sequence: CDR1 MNHEY, CDR2 SVGAGI. The CDR3 contains 15 residues. The CDR3, as DNA: TGTGCCAGCAGTTACTCTCTGGGGTATGGGGGAAAACTGTTTTTT. Translation gives CASSYSLGYGGKLFF.

V usage is TRBV19 and J usage is TRBJ1-1; D is unresolved. Germline assignment: CDR1 LNHDA and CDR2 SQIVND (reference sequence). V was clipped by 3 bases and J by 1 base, with 6 bases between them. This CDR3 has 13 residues. CDR3 loop: CASSIDWNTEAFF. The DNA for the CDR3 is TGTGCCAGTAGTATCGATTGGAACACTGAAGCTTTCTTT.

This clone appeared a few times. The chain uses TRBV29-1 and TRBJ1-1, with D perhaps matching TRBD1 (5 bases). With 7 bases removed from V and 4 bases from J, the gap between germline ends came to 10 bases. The CDR3 runs 11 residues. The germline V gene encodes CDR1 SQVTM and CDR2 ANQGSEA. As DNA, the CDR3 is TGCAGCGGGGGGGTTGTCACTGAAGCTTTCTTT. Translated, it gives CSGGVVTEAFF.

The chain is built from TRBV27 and TRBJ2-1, with TRBD1 matching 8 bases. The CDR3 is 15 amino acids. Germline V gene data show CDR1 as MNHEY and CDR2 as SMNVEV (reference sequence). J was trimmed by 2 bases and V by 5 bases; bases with no gene match: 5. CDR3 residues: CASSGPGQAYNEQFF. The CDR3 DNA reads TGTGCCAGCAGTGGCCCGGGACAGGCCTACAATGAGCAGTTCTTC.

The chain combines TRBV27 with TRBJ1-2; TRBD1 might be the D (6 bases). Germline V CDR1 and CDR2: MNHEY, SMNVEV (reference sequence). The V end lost 3 bases, the J end lost 6 bases, and 11 bases lay between the germline ends. This CDR3 spans 13 amino acids. The CDR3 here is CASSLSRGNGYTF. As DNA, the CDR3 is TGTGCCAGCAGTTTGTCCAGGGGAAATGGCTACACCTTC.

This rearrangement joins TRBV2 to TRBJ1-6; a possible D gene is TRBD1 (6 bases). The germline gives CDR1 SNHLY, CDR2 FYNNEI. The CDR3 loop spans 13 amino acids. V lost 7 bases, J lost 14 bases, and 18 bases lay in between. CDR3 bases: TGTGCCAGCACTAGGGACACTTCAGGATCCCTCCACTTT. It translates to CASTRDTSGSLHF.

V usage is TRBV11-3 and J usage is TRBJ2-6; TRBD1 matches 9 bases. This CDR3 spans 18 amino acids. CDR1 is SGHNT and CDR2 is YENEEA in the germline V gene. V dropped 5 bases and J dropped 4; count of bases not matched to a gene: 12. This CDR3 is CASSPSRGQGTGANVLTF. The CDR3 nucleotides read TGTGCCAGCAGCCCCTCCCGGGGACAGGGAACCGGGGCCAACGTCCTGACTTTC.

V and J are TRBV6-5 and TRBJ2-5; 8 bases are shared with TRBD2. CDR1 and CDR2 from the germline V gene are MNHEY and SVGAGI. With V trimmed by 5 bases and J by 5 bases, 7 bases remained unmatched. The CDR3 covers 14 residues. The CDR3 DNA reads TGTGCCAGCAGTACTGGACTAGCAGGCGAGACCCAGTACTTC. Translating it yields CASSTGLAGETQYF.

V is TRBV6-1 and J is TRBJ1-5, with D unresolved. The V end was cut by 1 base, the J end by 0 bases, with 13 bases between. Per the germline V gene, CDR1 is MNHNS and CDR2 is SASEGT. The CDR3 length is 17 residues. CDR3 in DNA: TGTGCCAGCAGTGAAGGGGTTTGGGGAGCTAGCAATCAGCCCCAGCATTTT. Residues: CASSEGVWGASNQPQHF.

The chain carries TRBV5-6 and TRBJ1-6, with 8 bases matching TRBD1. The CDR3 has 15 residues. J gave up 10 bases and V 4 bases, and 10 bases lay outside the gene matches. Germline V gene lookup returns CDR1 SGHDT and CDR2 YYEEEE. In DNA form, the CDR3 reads TGTGCCAGCAGCCCTAAGGACAGGGCGGCGTCACCCCTCCACTTT. It yields the protein CASSPKDRAASPLHF.

The chain carries TRBV7-2 and TRBJ2-5, with D tentatively TRBD2 (7 bases). The CDR3 consists of 13 residues. V was clipped by 3 bases and J by 11 bases, with 16 bases between them. Germline V gene data show CDR1 as SGHTA and CDR2 as FQGNSA. The CDR3 DNA follows: TGTGCCAGCAGCTTCGGGGGGACAACGTCACAGTACTTC. It yields the protein CASSFGGTTSQYF.

The chain links TRBV6-1 to TRBJ1-2; D is possibly TRBD1 (5 bases). Trimming removed 4 bases at V and 0 bases at J, with 6 bases between. CDR1 is MNHNS, CDR2 SASEGT, per germline. The CDR3 spans 13 residues. CDR3 protein: CASSGTSNYGYTF. The CDR3 nucleotides are TGTGCCAGCAGTGGGACATCTAACTATGGCTACACCTTC.

The chain links TRBV30 to TRBJ2-5; 9 nucleotides align to TRBD1. After removal of 4 bases from V and 2 bases from J, the junction contained 11 bases not matched to a gene. The CDR3 consists of 16 residues. Germline CDR1 reads GTSNPN; CDR2 reads SVGIG (reference sequence). In nucleotides, the CDR3 is TGTGCCTGGAACCCGGGACAGGGAAGGGGTCAAGAGACCCAGTACTTC. This gives the protein CAWNPGQGRGQETQYF.

This chain links TRBV7-2 with TRBJ2-1, with D perhaps matching TRBD2 (6 bases). V was trimmed by 0 bases and J by 10 bases, leaving 10 bases between them. The germline gives CDR1 SGHTA, CDR2 FQGNSA. The CDR3 length is 13 residues. CDR3: CASSLAAAGEQFF. CDR3 DNA: TGTGCCAGCAGCTTAGCAGCGGCGGGGGAGCAGTTCTTC.

This clone was observed a single time. This chain connects TRBV2 to TRBJ2-3, with 9 positions matching TRBD1. J gave up 3 bases and V 5 bases, and 9 bases lay outside the gene matches. The CDR3 spans 16 residues. The germline CDR1 and CDR2 sequences are SNHLY and FYNNEI. The CDR3 sequence is CASSRIGTGSTDTQYF. The CDR3 bases are TGTGCCAGCAGTCGAATCGGGACAGGGTCTACAGATACGCAGTATTTT.

J is TRBJ2-3 and V is TRBV25-1, with D hard to call. V lost 5 bases and J 2 bases, leaving 8 bases between the germline ends. CDR1 and CDR2 (germline): MGHDK, SYGVNS. This CDR3 contains 13 residues. CDR3 nucleotide sequence: TGTGCCAGCAGTAGTGGTACCACAGATACGCAGTATTTT. It translates to CASSSGTTDTQYF.

The CDR3: CASKDTGVYEQYV. The CDR3 nucleotides read TGTGCCAGCAAGGACACCGGGGTATACGAGCAGTACGTC. The chain joins TRBV2 to TRBJ2-7, with D possibly called TRBD1 or TRBD2 (5 bases each). The CDR3 covers 13 residues. V was pared by 7 bases and J by 4 bases, with 14 bases between. Germline V gives CDR1 SNHLY, CDR2 FYNNEI.

The chain has TRBV29-1 and TRBJ1-2; possible D gene TRBD1, 6 bases. The CDR3 is made up of 13 amino acids. The V end was cut by 1 base, the J end by 4 bases, with 10 bases between. Per the germline V gene, CDR1 is SQVTM and CDR2 is ANQGSEA. The CDR3 is CSVEGGAGYGYTF. CDR3 in DNA: TGCAGCGTTGAAGGGGGGGCAGGCTATGGCTACACCTTC.